This record covers a single T cell receptor (beta chain). These data come from a study of blood T cell repertoires in COVID-19. Germline lookup yields CDR1 SGHVS and CDR2 FNYEAQ. The V gene lost 3 bases and the J gene lost 3 bases, with 15 bases spanning the gap. The CDR3 extends over 15 amino acids. Repertoires were generated with immunoSEQ multiplex PCR, while TCRdb's copy carries only in-frame clones and drops some. This table holds 120,000 to 150,000 clones, around 82% found once. This chain uses TRBV7-6 with TRBJ2-7; perhaps TRBD1 as D (6 bases). The sequencing sample was made of peripheral blood. The TCR comes from a human donor in a cohort sampled during active COVID-19. Here the CDR3 reads CASSFQQGSNYEQYF. CDR3 coding DNA: TGTGCCAGCAGCTTTCAACAGGGTAGCAACTACGAGCAGTACTTC. Based on the CDR3 plus reference TRBV7-6 and TRBJ2-7, the full variable domain is GAGVSQSPRYKVTKRGQDVALRCDPISGHVSLYWYRQALGQGPEFLTYFNYEAQQDKSGLPNDRFSAERPEGSISTLTIQRTEQRDSAMYRCASSFQQGSNYEQYFGPGTRLTVT.